The next 15 T cell receptor beta chains were all read from a single sample in a study of CXCR3-negative and CXCR3-positive naive CD8 T cells. Whole-study results and caveats: Naive cells positive for CXCR3 carried more hydrophobic TRB CDR3s than CXCR3-negative ones.

5' RACE with UMI labels generated the TRB cDNA libraries. From the 5' RACE reads, TCRdb lists one entry per CDR3 protein and no DNA. This table lists around 140,000 distinct CDR3 sequences. Their recognized antigens are unknown. Sequencing input: naive CXCR3+ CD8+ T cells from blood. Noted subset: CD45RO-CCR7+CD27+CD95- naive CD8+ T cells expressing CXCR3 (TNR3+). These receptors were collected from a human donor in good health. Some clones in this sample may be carry-over from other donors' samples.

The rearrangement joins TRBV5-1 to TRBJ2-7; TCRdb picks TRBD2, but there is no DNA to check that call. There are 15 residues in the CDR3. CDR1 is SGHRS and CDR2 is YFSETQ in the germline V gene. CDR3 amino acids: CASRLPGSSPVEQYF.

The V call is TRBV7-8, the J call TRBJ2-7; without DNA, the TCRdb call of TRBD1 cannot be checked. CDR3 length: 13 residues. CDR1 SGHVS and CDR2 FQNEAQ come from the germline V gene. CDR3 loop: CASRRGSEVEQYF.

The chain recombines TRBV28 with TRBJ2-3; the D call of TRBD2 rests on TCRdb alone, since no DNA is present to check it. Germline CDR1 reads MDHEN; CDR2 reads SYDVKM. The CDR3 has 16 residues. CDR3 amino acids: CASSPPGLAGGDTQYF.

The chain joins TRBV6-1 to TRBJ1-1. The germline V gene has CDR1 MNHNS and CDR2 SASEGT. There are 14 residues in the CDR3. CDR3 sequence: CASSEVLRIAEAFF.

The chain couples TRBV29-1 to TRBJ2-3; no DNA is available, so the TRBD2 call from TCRdb remains unchecked. This CDR3 region has 14 residues. Per germline, CDR1 SQVTM and CDR2 ANQGSEA. The CDR3 sequence: CSVGSGMSTDTQYF.

This chain uses TRBV15 with TRBJ2-2. CDR1 LNHNV and CDR2 YYDKDF come from the germline V gene (reference sequence). The CDR3 is 16 residues long. CDR3 sequence reads: CATSSPHGANTGELFF.

The chain is built from TRBV23-1 and TRBJ2-4; with no DNA, the TCRdb D assignment of TRBD1 cannot be verified. TRBV23-1 is designated an ORF whose function remains uncertain. The CDR3 is 15 amino acids. The CDR3 is CASSQSRGEQNIQYF.

The chain recombines TRBV20-1 with TRBJ2-1; TCRdb proposes TRBD2, but this gene call is untestable without DNA. Germline lookup yields CDR1 DFQATT and CDR2 SNEGSKA (reference sequence). CDR3 size: 15 residues. CDR3 in amino acids: CSARGLAVSYNEQFF.

The chain employs TRBV28 and TRBJ1-5. CDR1 MDHEN and CDR2 SYDVKM come from the germline V gene. This CDR3 contains 13 residues. This CDR3 reads CATVIDEYQPQHF.

The chain recombines TRBV29-1 with TRBJ2-7; with no DNA, the TCRdb D assignment of TRBD1 cannot be verified. Germline V gene data show CDR1 as SQVTM and CDR2 as ANQGSEA. This CDR3 is 12 amino acids long. This CDR3 is CSVEATGLEQYF.

J is TRBJ2-1 and V is TRBV19; lacking DNA, the TRBD2 call made by TCRdb goes unchecked. Germline CDR1 is LNHDA and CDR2 is SQIVND (reference sequence). This CDR3 has 18 residues. CDR3 in amino acids: CASSTLAGGDSSYNEQFF.

V and J are TRBV29-1 and TRBJ2-7; TCRdb reports TRBD2, a call that lacks DNA to check it against. This CDR3 is 17 amino acids long. The germline V gene has CDR1 SQVTM and CDR2 ANQGSEA. This chain's CDR3 is CSVDGPRRMSENYEQYF.

V is TRBV27 and J is TRBJ2-7; lacking DNA, the TRBD1 call made by TCRdb goes unchecked. The CDR3 spans 13 residues. Germline V gene lookup returns CDR1 MNHEY and CDR2 SMNVEV (reference sequence). The CDR3 sequence is CASRQTGDGEQYF.

The V gene is TRBV28, the J gene TRBJ2-7; TCRdb lists TRBD2, though no DNA is available to test this call. This CDR3 contains 13 residues. The germline gives CDR1 MDHEN, CDR2 SYDVKM. CDR3 in amino acids: CASTLTTGGEQYF.

V gene TRBV28 combines with J gene TRBJ1-5; without DNA, the TCRdb call of TRBD1 cannot be checked. Per germline, CDR1 MDHEN and CDR2 SYDVKM. The CDR3 has 18 amino acids. The CDR3 here is CASSLSGTSLYSNQPQHF.